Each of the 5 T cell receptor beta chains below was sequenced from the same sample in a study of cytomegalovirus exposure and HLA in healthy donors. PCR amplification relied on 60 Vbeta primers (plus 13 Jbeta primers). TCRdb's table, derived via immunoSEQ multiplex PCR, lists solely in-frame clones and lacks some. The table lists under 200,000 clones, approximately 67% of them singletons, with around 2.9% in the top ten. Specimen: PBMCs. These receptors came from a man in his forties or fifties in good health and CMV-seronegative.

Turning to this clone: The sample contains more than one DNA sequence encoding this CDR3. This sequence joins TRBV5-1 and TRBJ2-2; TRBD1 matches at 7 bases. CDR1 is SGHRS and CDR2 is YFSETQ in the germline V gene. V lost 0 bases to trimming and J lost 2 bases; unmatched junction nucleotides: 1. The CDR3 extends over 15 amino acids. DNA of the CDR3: TGCGCCAGCAGCTTGGACAGGGGAAACACCGGGGAGCTGTTTTTT. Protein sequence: CASSLDRGNTGELFF.

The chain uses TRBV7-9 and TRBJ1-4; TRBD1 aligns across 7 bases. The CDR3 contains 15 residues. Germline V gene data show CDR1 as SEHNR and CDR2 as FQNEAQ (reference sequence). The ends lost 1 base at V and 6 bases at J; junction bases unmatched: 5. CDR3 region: CASSLGAGTDEKLFF. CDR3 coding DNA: TGTGCCAGCAGCTTAGGGGCCGGGACAGATGAAAAACTGTTTTTT.

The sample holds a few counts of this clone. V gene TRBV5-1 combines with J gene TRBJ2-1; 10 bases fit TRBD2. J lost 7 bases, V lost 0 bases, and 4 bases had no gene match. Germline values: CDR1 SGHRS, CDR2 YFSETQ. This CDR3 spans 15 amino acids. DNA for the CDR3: TGCGCCAGCAGCTTGGTGGGGACTAGCGCAAATGAGCAGTTCTTC. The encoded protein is CASSLVGTSANEQFF.

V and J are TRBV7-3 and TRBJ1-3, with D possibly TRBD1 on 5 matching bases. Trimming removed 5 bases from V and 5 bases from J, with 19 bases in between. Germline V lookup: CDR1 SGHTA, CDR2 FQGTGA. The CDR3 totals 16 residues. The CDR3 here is CASSPISLDSRNTIYF. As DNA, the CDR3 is TGTGCCAGCAGCCCGATATCTCTAGACAGCCGAAACACCATATATTTT.

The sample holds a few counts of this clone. The CDR3 DNA sequence: TGTGCCAGCAGTGAATCTCAGGGTCAAAATGGCTACACCTTC. It encodes CASSESQGQNGYTF. The chain carries TRBV6-5 and TRBJ1-2; D is perhaps TRBD1 (5 bases). Trimming left V 5 bases short and J 6 bases short, with 16 bases between. The CDR3 is 14 amino acids. CDR1 is MNHEY and CDR2 is SVGAGI in the germline V gene.